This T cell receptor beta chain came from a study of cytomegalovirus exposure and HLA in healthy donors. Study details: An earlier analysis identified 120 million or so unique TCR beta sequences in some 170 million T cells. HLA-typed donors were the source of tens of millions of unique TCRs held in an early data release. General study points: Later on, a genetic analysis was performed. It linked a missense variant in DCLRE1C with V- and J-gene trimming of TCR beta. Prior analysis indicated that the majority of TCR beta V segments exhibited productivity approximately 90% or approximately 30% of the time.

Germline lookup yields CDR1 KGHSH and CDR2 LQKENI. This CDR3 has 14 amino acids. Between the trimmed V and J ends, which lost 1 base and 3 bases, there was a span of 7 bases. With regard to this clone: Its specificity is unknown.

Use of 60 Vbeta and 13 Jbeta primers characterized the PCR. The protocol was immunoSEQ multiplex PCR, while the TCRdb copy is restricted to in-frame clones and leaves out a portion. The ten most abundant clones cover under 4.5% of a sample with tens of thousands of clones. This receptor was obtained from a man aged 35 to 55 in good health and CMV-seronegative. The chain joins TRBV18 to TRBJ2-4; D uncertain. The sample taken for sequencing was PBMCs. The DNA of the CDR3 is TGTGCCAGCTCACCACAATCAGGCAAAAACATTCAGTACTTC. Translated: CASSPQSGKNIQYF. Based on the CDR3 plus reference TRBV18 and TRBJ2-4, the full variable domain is NAGVMQNPRHLVRRRGQEARLRCSPMKGHSHVYWYRQLPEEGLKFMVYLQKENIIDESGMPKERFSAEFPKEGPSILRIQQVVRGDSAAYFCASSPQSGKNIQYFGAGTRLSVL.